This T cell receptor (beta chain) is from a study of cytotoxic CD8 clonotypes in ibrutinib-treated CLL. In the case of this clone: Its antigen is as yet unknown.

General study points: Under treatment, the uncommon public clonotypes either contracted or remained stable. Ibrutinib response saw clonality rise, and progression saw it return toward baseline.

Germline CDR1 and CDR2: SGHAT and FQNNGV. This CDR3 comprises 17 residues. V was clipped by 5 bases and J by 3 bases; unmatched bases: 7. The sequencing depth, 1 in 200,000 to 1 in 1 million T cells, was the target. The repertoire was sequenced with immunoSEQ multiplex PCR; TCRdb's copy has only in-frame clones and lacks some. The sample lists about 29,000 clones; about three quarters were seen once. Here the sequenced sample was PBMCs, taken after 24 months of ibrutinib treatment. This receptor was obtained from a human donor with chronic lymphocytic leukemia. The rearrangement uses TRBV11-2 and TRBJ2-3; the match to TRBD2 covers 14 bases. The CDR3 here is CASSPRTSGGRTDTQYF. The CDR3 region has the DNA TGTGCCAGCAGCCCCCGGACTAGCGGGGGGCGTACAGATACGCAGTATTTT.